These T cell receptor beta chains were read from a single sample in a study of blood T cell repertoires in COVID-19. Repertoires were generated with immunoSEQ multiplex PCR, while TCRdb's copy carries only in-frame clones and drops some. The table includes roughly 320,000 clones, roughly 86% detected once. The sequenced sample consisted of peripheral blood. These receptors all come from a man aged 65 to 85 with acute or convalescent COVID-19. Each CDR3 is given with its conserved first and last residue. The order of the fields is clone size, V gene, J gene, D gene, CDR3 DNA, CDR3 protein. A D gene is named only where the DNA matches it firmly. Only some rows state a clone size, as once, few, many or a class for expanded clones.

>-|TRBV2|TRBJ1-5|-
TGTGCCAGTGGGGGGGCCGGCAATCAGCCCCAGCATTTT
CASGGAGNQPQHF
>-|TRBV28|TRBJ1-1|-
TGTGCCAGCAGGTGGGGGGGTTCCACTGAAGCTTTCTTT
CASRWGGSTEAFF
>-|TRBV2|TRBJ2-2|TRBD2
TGTGCCACCTCGGATGGGGCGGGAGGGAACACCGGGGAGCTGTTTTTT
CATSDGAGGNTGELFF
>-|TRBV3-1/TRBV3-2|TRBJ2-3|TRBD2
TGTGCCAGCAGCCTCCGGGGGGAAGATACGCAGTATTTT
CASSLRGEDTQYF
>-|TRBV11-3|TRBJ2-1|-
TGTGCCAGCAGCTTAGCGAGGGCGAATGAGCAGTTCTTC
CASSLARANEQFF
>-|TRBV6-6|TRBJ2-5|TRBD1
TGTGCCAGCAGTTACCAGGGGGTGGAGACCCAGTACTTC
CASSYQGVETQYF
>-|TRBV5-4|TRBJ1-6|TRBD1
TGTGCCAGCAGCGAGACAGGGTCGTCCTATAATTCACCCCTCCACTTT
CASSETGSSYNSPLHF
>-|TRBV2|TRBJ2-1|-
TGTGCCAGCGGGGGGAGCTCCTACAATGAGCAGTTCTTC
CASGGSSYNEQFF
>-|TRBV7-9|TRBJ1-6|-
TGTGCCAGCAGCCCGGACACAGGATACTCACCCCTCCACTTT
CASSPDTGYSPLHF
>-|TRBV4-1|TRBJ2-5|TRBD2
TGCGCCAGCAGCCAAAAATGGACTAGCGGGGGAACTTGGGGAGAGACCCAGTACTTC
CASSQKWTSGGTWGETQYF
>-|TRBV2|TRBJ2-2|-
TGTGCCAGCAGACCGGGTCTAGCCGGCGGGGAGCTGTTTTTT
CASRPGLAGGELFF
>-|TRBV6-1|TRBJ2-1|TRBD2
TGTGCCAGCAGTGAAGACGGACTAGCCGGGGAGCAGTTCTTC
CASSEDGLAGEQFF
>-|TRBV4-3|TRBJ2-2|-
TGCGCCAGCAGCCGACAGACCGGGTACACCGGGGAGCTGTTTTTT
CASSRQTGYTGELFF
>-|TRBV25-1|TRBJ2-5|TRBD2
TGTGCCAGCAGTGAGTCTAGCGGGAGGTTGGGGACCCAGTACTTC
CASSESSGRLGTQYF
>-|TRBV7-2|TRBJ1-3|TRBD1
TGTGCCAGCAGCTTATGGGGACAGTTATCCTCTGGAAACACCATATATTTT
CASSLWGQLSSGNTIYF
>-|TRBV30|TRBJ2-3|-
TGTGCCTGGAGTGTCCCAGGGAAGGATACGCAGTATTTT
CAWSVPGKDTQYF
>-|TRBV15|TRBJ2-7|-
TGTGCCACCAGCAGAGCGCGGGGGCGAAACCGGGACAGGAGTTACTACGAGCAGTACTTC
CATSRARGRNRDRSYYEQYF
>-|TRBV11-2|TRBJ1-1|TRBD1
TGTGCCAGCAGCTTAAGGGGACAGGGTTTAACGAACACTGAAGCTTTCTTT
CASSLRGQGLTNTEAFF
>-|TRBV10-3|TRBJ2-1|TRBD2
TGTGCCATCACCCCCGGGACTAGCGGGTTCTACAATGAGCAGTTCTTC
CAITPGTSGFYNEQFF
>-|TRBV28|TRBJ1-1|TRBD1
TGTGCCAGCAGTCCCCCGGACAGGACTGAAGCTTTCTTT
CASSPPDRTEAFF
>-|TRBV7-2|TRBJ2-7|-
TGTGCCAGCAGCCGCCCCCCGGGGTCCTCCTACGAGCAGTACTTC
CASSRPPGSSYEQYF
>-|TRBV5-5|TRBJ2-2|-
TGTGCCAGCAGCTTGGTCCGCGGGGAGCTGTTTTTT
CASSLVRGELFF
>few|TRBV7-9|TRBJ2-7|-
TGTGCCAGCAGCCCGACAAGCTCCTACGAGCAGTACTTC
CASSPTSSYEQYF
>-|TRBV5-4|TRBJ2-3|TRBD2
TGTGCCAGCAGCTCGTATAGCGGGGCAGCAGATACGCAGTATTTT
CASSSYSGAADTQYF
>-|TRBV29-1|TRBJ2-5|TRBD2
TGCAGCGTTGTTCGGGGGGTCCCTGGGGAGACCCAGTACTTC
CSVVRGVPGETQYF
>-|TRBV18|TRBJ2-5|-
TGTGCCAGCTCACCAAGAGGGGAGACCCAGTACTTC
CASSPRGETQYF
>-|TRBV28|TRBJ1-2|TRBD1
TGTGCCAGCAGCTCCGGACAGGGGACGGGGGGCTACACCTTC
CASSSGQGTGGYTF